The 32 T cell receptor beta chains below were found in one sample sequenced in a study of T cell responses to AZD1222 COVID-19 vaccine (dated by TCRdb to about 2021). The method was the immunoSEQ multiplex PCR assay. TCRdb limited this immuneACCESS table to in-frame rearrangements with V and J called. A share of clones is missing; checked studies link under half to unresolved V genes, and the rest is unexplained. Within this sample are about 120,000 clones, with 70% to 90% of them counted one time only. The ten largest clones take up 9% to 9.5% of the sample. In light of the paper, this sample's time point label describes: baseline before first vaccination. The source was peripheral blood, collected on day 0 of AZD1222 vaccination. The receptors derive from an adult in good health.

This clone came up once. The CDR3 spells CASSLAGGGGRYEQFF. DNA of the CDR3: TGTGCCAGCAGCTTGGCCGGGGGCGGGGGAAGGTATGAGCAGTTCTTC. J is TRBJ2-1 and V is TRBV5-4, with D possibly matching TRBD2 (7 bases). Germline V gene lookup returns CDR1 SGHNT and CDR2 YYREEE (reference sequence). With 0 bases removed from V and 8 bases from J, the gap between germline ends came to 18 bases. There are 16 residues in the CDR3.

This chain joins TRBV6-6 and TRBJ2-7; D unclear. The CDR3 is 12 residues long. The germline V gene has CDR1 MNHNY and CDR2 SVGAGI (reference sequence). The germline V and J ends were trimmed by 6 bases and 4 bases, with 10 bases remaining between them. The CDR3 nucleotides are TGTGCCAGCAGACAGATGACTTACGAGCAGTACTTC. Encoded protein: CASRQMTYEQYF.

The CDR3 sequence: CASSLRAGEFYEQYF. The CDR3 DNA reads TGTGCCAGCAGCTTGAGGGCAGGGGAATTTTACGAGCAGTACTTC. V and J are TRBV5-4 and TRBJ2-7; possible D gene TRBD1, 6 bases. V shed 1 base and J shed 4 bases, with 15 bases lying between them. The CDR3 spans 15 residues. Per the germline V gene, CDR1 is SGHNT and CDR2 is YYREEE (reference sequence).

The CDR3: CASSAREQVGFGSAKNIQYF. The CDR3 region has the DNA TGTGCCAGCAGCGCTAGAGAACAGGTTGGGTTCGGTTCGGCCAAAAACATTCAGTACTTC. The rearrangement links TRBV9 to TRBJ2-4, with D possibly matching TRBD1 (5 bases). The V end was cut by 3 bases, the J end by 1 base, with 26 bases between. This CDR3 region has 20 residues. Germline V gene lookup returns CDR1 SGDLS and CDR2 YYNGEE.

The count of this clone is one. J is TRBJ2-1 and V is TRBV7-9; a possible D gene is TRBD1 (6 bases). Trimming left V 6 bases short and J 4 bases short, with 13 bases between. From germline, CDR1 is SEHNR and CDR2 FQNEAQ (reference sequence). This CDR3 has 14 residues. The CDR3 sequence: CASRGRTEYNEQFF. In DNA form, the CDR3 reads TGTGCCAGCAGGGGCCGGACAGAGTACAATGAGCAGTTCTTC. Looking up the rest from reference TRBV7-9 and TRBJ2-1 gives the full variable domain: DTGVSQNPRHKITKRGQNVTFRCDPISEHNRLYWYRQTLGQGPEFLTYFQNEAQLEKSRLLSDRFSAERPKGSFSTLEIQRTEQGDSAMYLCASRGRTEYNEQFFGPGTRLTVL.

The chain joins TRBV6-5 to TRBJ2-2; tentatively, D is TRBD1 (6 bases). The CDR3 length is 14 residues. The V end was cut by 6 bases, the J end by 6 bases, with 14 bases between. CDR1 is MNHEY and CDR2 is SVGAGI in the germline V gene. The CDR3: CASSGEGDSGELFF. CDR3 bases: TGTGCCAGCAGCGGAGAGGGGGATTCCGGGGAGCTGTTTTTT.

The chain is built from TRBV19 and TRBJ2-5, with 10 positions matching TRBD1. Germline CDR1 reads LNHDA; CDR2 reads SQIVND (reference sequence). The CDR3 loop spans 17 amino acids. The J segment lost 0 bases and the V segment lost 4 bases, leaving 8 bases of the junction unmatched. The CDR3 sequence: CASSRGMDRGYQETQYF. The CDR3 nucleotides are TGTGCCAGTAGTAGAGGGATGGACAGGGGGTACCAAGAGACCCAGTACTTC.

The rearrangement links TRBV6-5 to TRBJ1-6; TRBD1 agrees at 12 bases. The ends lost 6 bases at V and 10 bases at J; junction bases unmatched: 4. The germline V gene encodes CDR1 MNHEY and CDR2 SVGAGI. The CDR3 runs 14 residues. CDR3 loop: CASRRDRGLSPLHF. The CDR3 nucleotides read TGTGCCAGCAGGAGGGACAGGGGGCTGTCACCCCTCCACTTT.

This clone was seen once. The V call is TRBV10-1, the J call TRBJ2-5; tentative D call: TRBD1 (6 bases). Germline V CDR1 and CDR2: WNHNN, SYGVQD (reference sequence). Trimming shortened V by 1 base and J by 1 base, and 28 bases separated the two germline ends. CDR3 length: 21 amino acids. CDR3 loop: CASSEYGLVQGSEKRQETQYF. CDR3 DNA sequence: TGCGCCAGCAGTGAGTATGGTCTCGTACAGGGCTCTGAAAAGCGCCAAGAGACCCAGTACTTC.

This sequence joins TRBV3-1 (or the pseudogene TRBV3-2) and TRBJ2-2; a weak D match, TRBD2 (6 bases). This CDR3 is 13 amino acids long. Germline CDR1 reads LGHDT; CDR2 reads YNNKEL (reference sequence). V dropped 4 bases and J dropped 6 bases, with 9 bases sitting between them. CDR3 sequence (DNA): TGTGCCAGCAGCCCCTCGGGGGCCGGGGAGCTGTTTTTT. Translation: CASSPSGAGELFF.

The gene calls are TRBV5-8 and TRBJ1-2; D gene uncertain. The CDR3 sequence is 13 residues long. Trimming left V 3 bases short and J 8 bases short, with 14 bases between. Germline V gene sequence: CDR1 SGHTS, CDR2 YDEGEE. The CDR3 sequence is CASSSWRAEGYTF. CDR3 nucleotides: TGTGCCAGCAGCTCCTGGCGCGCGGAAGGCTACACCTTC.

The CDR3 region has the DNA TGTGCCAGCAGCCCGACGGACCTACCGCACGGAAACACCATATATTTT. Translation gives CASSPTDLPHGNTIYF. The chain couples TRBV7-9 to TRBJ1-3; D call uncertain. The germline V gene encodes CDR1 SEHNR and CDR2 FQNEAQ (reference sequence). Trimming stripped 5 bases from V and 4 bases from J, with 18 bases between. The CDR3 contains 16 residues. The whole variable domain, remainder taken from reference TRBV7-9 and TRBJ1-3, is DTGVSQNPRHKITKRGQNVTFRCDPISEHNRLYWYRQTLGQGPEFLTYFQNEAQLEKSRLLSDRFSAERPKGSFSTLEIQRTEQGDSAMYLCASSPTDLPHGNTIYFGEGSWLTVV.

In DNA form, the CDR3 reads TGTGCTAGTGGTTCAGAGCGGGAGGGGACAGATACGCAGTATTTT. Protein sequence: CASGSEREGTDTQYF. J is TRBJ2-3 and V is TRBV12-5, with 10 bases that match TRBD2. This CDR3 region has 15 residues. The J segment lost 3 bases and the V segment lost 4 bases, leaving 4 bases of the junction unmatched. CDR1 is LGHNT and CDR2 is FRNRAP in the germline V gene.

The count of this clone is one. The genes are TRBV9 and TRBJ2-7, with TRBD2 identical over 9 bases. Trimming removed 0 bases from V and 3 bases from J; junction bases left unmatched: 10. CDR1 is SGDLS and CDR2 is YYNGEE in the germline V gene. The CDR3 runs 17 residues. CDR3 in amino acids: CASSVAGAGGPSYEQYF. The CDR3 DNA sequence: TGTGCCAGCAGCGTAGCTGGGGCGGGAGGGCCCAGCTACGAGCAGTACTTC.

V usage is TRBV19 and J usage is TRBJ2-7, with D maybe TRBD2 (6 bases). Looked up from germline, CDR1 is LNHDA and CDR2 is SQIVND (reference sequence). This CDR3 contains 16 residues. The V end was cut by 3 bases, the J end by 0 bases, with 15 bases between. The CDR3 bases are TGTGCCAGTAGTATCTCCGGGACTTGGAGCTCCTACGAGCAGTACTTC. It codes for CASSISGTWSSYEQYF. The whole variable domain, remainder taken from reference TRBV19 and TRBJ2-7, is DGGITQSPKYLFRKEGQNVTLSCEQNLNHDAMYWYRQDPGQGLRLIYYSQIVNDFQKGDIAEGYSVSREKKESFPLTVTSAQKNPTAFYLCASSISGTWSSYEQYFGPGTRLTVT.

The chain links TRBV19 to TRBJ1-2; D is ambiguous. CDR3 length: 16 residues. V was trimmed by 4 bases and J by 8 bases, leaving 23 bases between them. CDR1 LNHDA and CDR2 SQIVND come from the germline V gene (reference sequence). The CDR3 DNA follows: TGTGCCAGTAGTACTCGTTACAGTCTAATGGTATGGGGCTACACCTTC. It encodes CASSTRYSLMVWGYTF.

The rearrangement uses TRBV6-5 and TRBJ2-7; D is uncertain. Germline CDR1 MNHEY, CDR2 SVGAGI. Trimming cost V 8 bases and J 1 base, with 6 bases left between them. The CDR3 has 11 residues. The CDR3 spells CASSTSYEQYF. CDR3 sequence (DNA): TGTGCCAGCTCTACTTCCTACGAGCAGTACTTC.

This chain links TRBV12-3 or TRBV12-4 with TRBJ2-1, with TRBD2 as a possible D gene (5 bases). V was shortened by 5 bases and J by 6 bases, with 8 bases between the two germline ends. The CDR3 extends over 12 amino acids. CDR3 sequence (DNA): TGTGCCAGCAGTCCCGAGGGCAATGAGCAGTTCTTC. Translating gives CASSPEGNEQFF.

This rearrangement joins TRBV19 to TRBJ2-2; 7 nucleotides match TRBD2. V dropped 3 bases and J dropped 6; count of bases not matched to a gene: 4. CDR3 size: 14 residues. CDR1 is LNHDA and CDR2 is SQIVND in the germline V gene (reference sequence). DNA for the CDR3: TGTGCCAGTAGTATTGCGGGGGAAGCCGGGGAGCTGTTTTTT. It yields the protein CASSIAGEAGELFF.

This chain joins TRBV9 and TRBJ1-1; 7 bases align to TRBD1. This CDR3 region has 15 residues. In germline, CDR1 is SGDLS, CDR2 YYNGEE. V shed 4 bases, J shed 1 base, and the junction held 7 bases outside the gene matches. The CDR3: CASSLGGVGNTEAFF. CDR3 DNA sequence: TGTGCCAGCAGCTTAGGGGGCGTAGGGAACACTGAAGCTTTCTTT.

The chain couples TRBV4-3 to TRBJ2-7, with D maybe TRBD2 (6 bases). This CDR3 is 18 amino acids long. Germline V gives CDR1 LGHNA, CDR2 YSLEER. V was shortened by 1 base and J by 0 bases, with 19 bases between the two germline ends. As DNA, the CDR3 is TGCGCCAGCAGCCAAGTCAGCAGGGACTGCGATAGCTCCTACGAGCAGTACTTC. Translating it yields CASSQVSRDCDSSYEQYF.

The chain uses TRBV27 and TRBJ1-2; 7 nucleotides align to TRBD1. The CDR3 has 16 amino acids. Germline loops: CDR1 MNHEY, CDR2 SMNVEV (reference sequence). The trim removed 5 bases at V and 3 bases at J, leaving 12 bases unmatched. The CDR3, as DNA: TGTGCCAGCAGTCCCTATGATCCCGGGACAGACTATGGCTACACCTTC. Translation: CASSPYDPGTDYGYTF.

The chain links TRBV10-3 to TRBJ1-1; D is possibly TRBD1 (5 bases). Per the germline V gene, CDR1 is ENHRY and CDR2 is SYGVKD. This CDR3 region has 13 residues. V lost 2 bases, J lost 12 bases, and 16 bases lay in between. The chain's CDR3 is CAISEEKRQRTFF. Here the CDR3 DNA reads TGTGCCATCAGTGAGGAGAAACGACAGCGGACTTTCTTT.

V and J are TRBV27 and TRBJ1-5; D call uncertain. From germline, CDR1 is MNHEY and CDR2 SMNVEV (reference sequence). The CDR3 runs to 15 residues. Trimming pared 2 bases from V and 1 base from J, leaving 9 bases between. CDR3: CASSLREGSNQPQHF. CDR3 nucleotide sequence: TGTGCCAGCAGTTTAAGGGAGGGAAGCAATCAGCCCCAGCATTTT.

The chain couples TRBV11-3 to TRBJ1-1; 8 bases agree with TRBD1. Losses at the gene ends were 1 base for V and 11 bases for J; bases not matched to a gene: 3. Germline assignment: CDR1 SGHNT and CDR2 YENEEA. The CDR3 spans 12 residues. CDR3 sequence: CASSLGDRYAFF. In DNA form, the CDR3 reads TGTGCCAGCAGCTTAGGGGACAGGTATGCTTTCTTT.

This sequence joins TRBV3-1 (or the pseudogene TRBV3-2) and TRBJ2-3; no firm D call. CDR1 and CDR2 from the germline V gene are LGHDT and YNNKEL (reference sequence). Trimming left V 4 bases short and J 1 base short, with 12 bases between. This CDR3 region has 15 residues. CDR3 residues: CASSRAGSGTDTQYF. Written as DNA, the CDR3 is TGTGCCAGCAGCCGGGCCGGGTCGGGCACAGATACGCAGTATTTT.

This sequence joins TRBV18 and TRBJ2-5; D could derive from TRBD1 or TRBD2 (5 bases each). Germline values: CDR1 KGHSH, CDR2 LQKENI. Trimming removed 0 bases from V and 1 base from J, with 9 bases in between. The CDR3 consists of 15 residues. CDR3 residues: CASSPPGTPQETQYF. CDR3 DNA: TGTGCCAGCTCACCACCGGGGACCCCCCAAGAGACCCAGTACTTC.

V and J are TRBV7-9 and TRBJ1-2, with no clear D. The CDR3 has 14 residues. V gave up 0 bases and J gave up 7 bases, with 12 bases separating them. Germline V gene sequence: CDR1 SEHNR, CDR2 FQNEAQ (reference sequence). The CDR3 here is CASSLASPMGGYTF. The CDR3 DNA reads TGTGCCAGCAGCTTAGCGAGTCCCATGGGTGGCTACACCTTC.

The CDR3 reads CASSVGSGRYGEQFF. CDR3 sequence (DNA): TGTGCCAGCAGCGTAGGTAGCGGGAGATATGGTGAGCAGTTCTTC. The chain carries TRBV9 and TRBJ2-1, with 9 bases lining up with TRBD2. CDR1 and CDR2 (germline): SGDLS, YYNGEE. The CDR3 covers 15 residues. Germline trimming cut 0 bases from V and 9 bases from J; bases unmatched to any gene: 7.

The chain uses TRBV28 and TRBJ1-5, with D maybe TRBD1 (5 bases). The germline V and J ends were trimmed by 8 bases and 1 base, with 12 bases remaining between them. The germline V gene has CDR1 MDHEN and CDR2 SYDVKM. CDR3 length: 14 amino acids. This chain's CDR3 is CASGQGGSNQPQHF. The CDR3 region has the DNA TGTGCCAGCGGGCAGGGCGGCAGCAATCAGCCCCAGCATTTT.

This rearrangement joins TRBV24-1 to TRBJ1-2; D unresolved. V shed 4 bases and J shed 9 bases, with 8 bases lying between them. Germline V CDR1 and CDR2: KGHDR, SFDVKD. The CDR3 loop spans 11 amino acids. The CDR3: CATSERESYTF. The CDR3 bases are TGTGCCACCAGTGAGAGGGAGAGCTACACCTTC.

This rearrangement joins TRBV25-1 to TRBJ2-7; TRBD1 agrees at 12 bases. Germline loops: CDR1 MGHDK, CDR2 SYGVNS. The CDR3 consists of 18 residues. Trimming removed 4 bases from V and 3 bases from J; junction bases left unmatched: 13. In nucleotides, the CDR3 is TGTGCCAGCAGTGGGAATCTCGCCGGGACAGGGGGCTTCTACGAGCAGTACTTC. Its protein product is CASSGNLAGTGGFYEQYF.